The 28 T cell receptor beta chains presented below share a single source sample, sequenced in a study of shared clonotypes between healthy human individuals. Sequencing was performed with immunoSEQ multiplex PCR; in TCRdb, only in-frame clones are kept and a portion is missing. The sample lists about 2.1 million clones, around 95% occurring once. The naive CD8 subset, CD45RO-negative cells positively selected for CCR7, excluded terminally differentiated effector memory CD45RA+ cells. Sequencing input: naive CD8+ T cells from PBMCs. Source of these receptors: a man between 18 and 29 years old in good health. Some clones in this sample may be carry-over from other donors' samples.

Written as DNA, the CDR3 is TGTGCCATCAAGGGGGGGGACAGCAATCAGCCCCAGCATTTT. Amino acids: CAIKGGDSNQPQHF. The rearrangement links TRBV10-3 to TRBJ1-5, with D possibly matching TRBD1 (6 bases). Germline-derived CDR1 and CDR2 are ENHRY and SYGVKD. This CDR3 is 14 amino acids long. The V end lost 7 bases, the J end lost 1 base, and 11 bases lay between the germline ends.

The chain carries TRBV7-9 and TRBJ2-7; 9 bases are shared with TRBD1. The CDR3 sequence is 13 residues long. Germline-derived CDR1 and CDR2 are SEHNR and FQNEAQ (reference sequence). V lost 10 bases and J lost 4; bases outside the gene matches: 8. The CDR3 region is CAIHRGPPYEQYF. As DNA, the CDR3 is TGTGCCATCCACAGGGGGCCCCCTTACGAGCAGTACTTC. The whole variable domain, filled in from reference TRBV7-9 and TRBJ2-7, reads DTGVSQNPRHKITKRGQNVTFRCDPISEHNRLYWYRQTLGQGPEFLTYFQNEAQLEKSRLLSDRFSAERPKGSFSTLEIQRTEQGDSAMYLCAIHRGPPYEQYFGPGTRLTVT.

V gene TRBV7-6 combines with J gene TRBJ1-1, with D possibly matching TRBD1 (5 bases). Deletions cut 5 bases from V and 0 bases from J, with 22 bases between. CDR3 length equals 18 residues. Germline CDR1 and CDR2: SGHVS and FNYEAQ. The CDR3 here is CASSRTGGSGALNTEAFF. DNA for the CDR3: TGTGCCAGCAGCCGAACGGGGGGGAGCGGCGCGTTGAACACTGAAGCTTTCTTT.

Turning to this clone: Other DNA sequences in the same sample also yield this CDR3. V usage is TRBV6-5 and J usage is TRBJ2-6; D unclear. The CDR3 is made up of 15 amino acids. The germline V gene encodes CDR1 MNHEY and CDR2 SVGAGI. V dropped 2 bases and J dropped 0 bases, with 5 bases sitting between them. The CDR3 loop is CASSYGVSGANVLTF. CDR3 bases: TGTGCCAGCAGTTACGGGGTCTCTGGGGCCAACGTCCTGACTTTC.

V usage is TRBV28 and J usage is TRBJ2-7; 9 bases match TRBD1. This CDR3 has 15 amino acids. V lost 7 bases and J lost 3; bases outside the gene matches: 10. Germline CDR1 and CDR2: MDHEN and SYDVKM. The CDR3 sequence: CASKPRDRAIYEQYF. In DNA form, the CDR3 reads TGTGCCAGCAAACCGCGGGACAGGGCAATCTACGAGCAGTACTTC.

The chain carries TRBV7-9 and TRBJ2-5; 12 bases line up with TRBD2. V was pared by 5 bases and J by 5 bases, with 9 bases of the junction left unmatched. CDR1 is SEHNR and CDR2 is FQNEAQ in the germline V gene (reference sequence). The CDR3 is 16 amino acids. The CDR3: CASSTRLAGASETQYF. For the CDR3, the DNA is TGTGCCAGCAGCACCCGACTAGCGGGAGCGTCGGAGACCCAGTACTTC.

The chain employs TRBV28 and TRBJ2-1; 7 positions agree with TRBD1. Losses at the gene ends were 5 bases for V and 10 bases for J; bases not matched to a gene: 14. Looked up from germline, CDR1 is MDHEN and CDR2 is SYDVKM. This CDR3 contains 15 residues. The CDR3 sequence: CASSVRRQGEWEQFF. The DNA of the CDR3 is TGTGCCAGCAGTGTCCGGAGACAGGGAGAATGGGAGCAGTTCTTC.

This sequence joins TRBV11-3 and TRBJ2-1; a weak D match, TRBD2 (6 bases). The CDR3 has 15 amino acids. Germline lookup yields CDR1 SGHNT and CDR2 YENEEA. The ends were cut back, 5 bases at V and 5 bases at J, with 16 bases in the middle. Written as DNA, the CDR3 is TGTGCCAGCAGCCCCCGGCGGGGACCCAACAATGAGCAGTTCTTC. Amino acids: CASSPRRGPNNEQFF.

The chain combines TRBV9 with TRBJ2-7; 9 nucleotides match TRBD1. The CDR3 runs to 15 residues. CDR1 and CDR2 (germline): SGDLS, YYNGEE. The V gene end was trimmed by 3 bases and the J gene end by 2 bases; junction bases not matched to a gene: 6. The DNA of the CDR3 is TGTGCCAGCAGCGCCGGGACAGGGATAGCCTACGAGCAGTACTTC. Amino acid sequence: CASSAGTGIAYEQYF.

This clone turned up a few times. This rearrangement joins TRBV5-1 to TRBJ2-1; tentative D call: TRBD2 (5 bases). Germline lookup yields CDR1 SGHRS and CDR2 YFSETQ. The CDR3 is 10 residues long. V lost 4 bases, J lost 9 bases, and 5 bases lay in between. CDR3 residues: CASSGSEQFF. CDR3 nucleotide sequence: TGCGCCAGCAGCGGGAGTGAGCAGTTCTTC. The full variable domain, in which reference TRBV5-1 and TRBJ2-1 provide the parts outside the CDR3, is KAGVTQTPRYLIKTRGQQVTLSCSPISGHRSVSWYQQTPGQGLQFLFEYFSETQRNKGNFPGRFSGRQFSNSRSEMNVSTLELGDSALYLCASSGSEQFFGPGTRLTVL.

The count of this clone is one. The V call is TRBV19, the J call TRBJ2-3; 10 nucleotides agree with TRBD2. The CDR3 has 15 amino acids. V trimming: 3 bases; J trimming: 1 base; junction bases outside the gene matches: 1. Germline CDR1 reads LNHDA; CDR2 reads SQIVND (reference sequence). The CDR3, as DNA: TGTGCCAGTAGTATGAGCGGGAGGGGCACAGATACGCAGTATTTT. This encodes CASSMSGRGTDTQYF.

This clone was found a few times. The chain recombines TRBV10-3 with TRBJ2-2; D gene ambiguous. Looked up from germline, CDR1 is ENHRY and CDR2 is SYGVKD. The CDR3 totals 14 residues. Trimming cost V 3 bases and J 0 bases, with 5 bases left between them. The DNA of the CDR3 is TGTGCCATCAGTGAAGTGGCGAACACCGGGGAGCTGTTTTTT. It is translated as CAISEVANTGELFF.

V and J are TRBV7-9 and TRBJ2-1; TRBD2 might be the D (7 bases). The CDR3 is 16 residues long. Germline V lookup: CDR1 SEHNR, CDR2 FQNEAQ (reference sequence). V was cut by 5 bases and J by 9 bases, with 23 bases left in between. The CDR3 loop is CASSIGGAGGGSEQFF. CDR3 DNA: TGTGCCAGCAGCATAGGGGGGGCTGGCGGCGGCTCTGAGCAGTTCTTC.

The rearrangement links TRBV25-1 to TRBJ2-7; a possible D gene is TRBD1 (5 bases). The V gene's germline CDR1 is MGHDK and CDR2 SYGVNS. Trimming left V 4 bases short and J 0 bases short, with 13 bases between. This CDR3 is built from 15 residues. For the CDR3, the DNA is TGTGCCAGCAGTGGATCTGGCAGGGACTCCTACGAGCAGTACTTC. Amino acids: CASSGSGRDSYEQYF.

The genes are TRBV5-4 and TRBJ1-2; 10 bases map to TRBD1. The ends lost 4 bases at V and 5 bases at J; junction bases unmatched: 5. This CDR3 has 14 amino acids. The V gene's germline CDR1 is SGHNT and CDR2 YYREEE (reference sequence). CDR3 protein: CASSNPGQGYGYTF. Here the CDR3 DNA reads TGTGCCAGCAGCAACCCGGGACAGGGGTATGGCTACACCTTC.

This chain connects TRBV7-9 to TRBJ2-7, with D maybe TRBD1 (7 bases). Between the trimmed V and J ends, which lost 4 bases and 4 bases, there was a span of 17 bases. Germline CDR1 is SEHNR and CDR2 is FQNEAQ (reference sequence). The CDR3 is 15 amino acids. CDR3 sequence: CASSWTGGNFYEQYF. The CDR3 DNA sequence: TGTGCCAGCAGCTGGACAGGAGGGAACTTTTACGAGCAGTACTTC.

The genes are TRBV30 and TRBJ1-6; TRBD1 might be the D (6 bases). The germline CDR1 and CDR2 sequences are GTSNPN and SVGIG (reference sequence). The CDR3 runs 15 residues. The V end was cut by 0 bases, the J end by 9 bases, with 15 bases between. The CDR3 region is CAWSVLGGEGSPLHF. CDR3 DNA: TGTGCCTGGAGTGTACTAGGGGGAGAGGGTTCACCCCTCCACTTT.

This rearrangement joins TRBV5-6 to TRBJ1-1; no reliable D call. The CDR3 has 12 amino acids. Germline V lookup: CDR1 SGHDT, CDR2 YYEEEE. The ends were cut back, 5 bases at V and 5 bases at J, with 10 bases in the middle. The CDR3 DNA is TGTGCCAGCAGTCCAATCGGGACTGAAGCTTTCTTT. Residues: CASSPIGTEAFF.

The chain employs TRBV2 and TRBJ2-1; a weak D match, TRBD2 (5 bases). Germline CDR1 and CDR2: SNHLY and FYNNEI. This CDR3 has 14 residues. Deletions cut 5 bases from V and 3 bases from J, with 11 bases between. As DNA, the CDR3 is TGTGCCAGCAGTAAGCGGAGCGACTACAATGAGCAGTTCTTC. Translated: CASSKRSDYNEQFF.

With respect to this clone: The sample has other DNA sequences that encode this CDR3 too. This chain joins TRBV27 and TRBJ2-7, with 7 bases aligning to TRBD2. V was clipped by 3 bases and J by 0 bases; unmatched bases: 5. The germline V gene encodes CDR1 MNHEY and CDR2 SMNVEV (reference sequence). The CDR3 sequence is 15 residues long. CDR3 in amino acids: CASSFGGGSSYEQYF. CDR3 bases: TGTGCCAGCAGTTTTGGCGGGGGAAGCTCCTACGAGCAGTACTTC.

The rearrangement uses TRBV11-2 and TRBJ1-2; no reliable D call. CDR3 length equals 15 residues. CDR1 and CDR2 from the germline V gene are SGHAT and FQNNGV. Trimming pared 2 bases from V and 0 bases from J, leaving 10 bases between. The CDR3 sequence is CASSLTPEANYGYTF. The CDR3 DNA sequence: TGTGCCAGCAGCTTAACGCCCGAAGCTAACTATGGCTACACCTTC. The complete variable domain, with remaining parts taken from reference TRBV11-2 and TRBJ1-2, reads EAGVAQSPRYKIIEKRQSVAFWCNPISGHATLYWYQQILGQGPKLLIQFQNNGVVDDSQLPKDRFSAERLKGVDSTLKIQPAKLEDSAVYLCASSLTPEANYGYTFGSGTRLTVV.

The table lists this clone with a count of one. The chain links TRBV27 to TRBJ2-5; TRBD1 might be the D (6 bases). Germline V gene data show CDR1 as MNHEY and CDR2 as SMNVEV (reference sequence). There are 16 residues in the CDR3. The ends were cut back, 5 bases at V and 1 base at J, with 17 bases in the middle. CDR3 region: CASSPTGTSVQETQYF. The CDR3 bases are TGTGCCAGCAGTCCTACCGGGACAAGCGTCCAAGAGACCCAGTACTTC.

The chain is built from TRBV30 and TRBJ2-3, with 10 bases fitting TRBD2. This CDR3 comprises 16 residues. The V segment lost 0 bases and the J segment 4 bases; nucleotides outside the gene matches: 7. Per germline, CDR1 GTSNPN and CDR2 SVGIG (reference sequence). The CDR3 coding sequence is TGTGCCTGGAGTGTACTTGCTAGCGGGAGACCAGATACGCAGTATTTT. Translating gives CAWSVLASGRPDTQYF.

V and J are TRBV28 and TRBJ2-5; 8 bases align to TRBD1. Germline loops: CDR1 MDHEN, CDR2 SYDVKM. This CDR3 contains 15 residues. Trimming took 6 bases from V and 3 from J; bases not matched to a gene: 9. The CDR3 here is CASRYRQGRKETQYF. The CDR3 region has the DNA TGTGCCAGCAGATACAGACAGGGGAGGAAAGAGACCCAGTACTTC.

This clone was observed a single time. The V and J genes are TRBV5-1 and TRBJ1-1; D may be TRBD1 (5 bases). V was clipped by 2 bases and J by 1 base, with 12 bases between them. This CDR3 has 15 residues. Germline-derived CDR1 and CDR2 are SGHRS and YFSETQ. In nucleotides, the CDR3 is TGCGCCAGCAGCTTATCGGGGCGGGGGAACACTGAAGCTTTCTTT. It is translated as CASSLSGRGNTEAFF. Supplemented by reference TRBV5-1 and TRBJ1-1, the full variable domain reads KAGVTQTPRYLIKTRGQQVTLSCSPISGHRSVSWYQQTPGQGLQFLFEYFSETQRNKGNFPGRFSGRQFSNSRSEMNVSTLELGDSALYLCASSLSGRGNTEAFFGQGTRLTVV.

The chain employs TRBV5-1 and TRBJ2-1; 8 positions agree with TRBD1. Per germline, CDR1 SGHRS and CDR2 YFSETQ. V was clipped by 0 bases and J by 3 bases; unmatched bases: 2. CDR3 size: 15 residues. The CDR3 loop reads CASSLEGQVYNEQFF. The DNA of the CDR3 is TGCGCCAGCAGCTTGGAGGGACAGGTCTACAATGAGCAGTTCTTC.

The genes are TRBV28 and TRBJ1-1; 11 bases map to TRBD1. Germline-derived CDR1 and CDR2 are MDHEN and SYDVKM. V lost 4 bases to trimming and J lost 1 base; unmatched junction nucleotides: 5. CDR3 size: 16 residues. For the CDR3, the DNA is TGTGCCAGCAGTTCCTGGACAGGGGGCGAGAACACTGAAGCTTTCTTT. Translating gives CASSSWTGGENTEAFF. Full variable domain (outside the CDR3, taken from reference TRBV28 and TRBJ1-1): DVKVTQSSRYLVKRTGEKVFLECVQDMDHENMFWYRQDPGLGLRLIYFSYDVKMKEKGDIPEGYSVSREKKERFSLILESASTNQTSMYLCASSSWTGGENTEAFFGQGTRLTVV.

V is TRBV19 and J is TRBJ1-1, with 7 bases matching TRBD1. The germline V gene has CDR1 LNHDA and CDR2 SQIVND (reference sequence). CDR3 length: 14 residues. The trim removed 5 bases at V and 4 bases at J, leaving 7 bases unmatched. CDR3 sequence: CASSGEGAGTEAFF. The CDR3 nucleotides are TGTGCCAGTAGTGGGGAGGGGGCCGGCACTGAAGCTTTCTTT.